This TCR beta chain was profiled in a study of shared clonotypes between healthy human individuals (dated by TCRdb to 2018 to 2021). For the wider study: The cohort comprised a couple of women and three men aged 18 to 49 years. Per donor, three plates each were used for CD4 naive and CD4 memory, two for CD8 naive, and one for CD8 memory. To estimate repertoire size and how much clonotypes are shared between individuals, the study performed deep sequencing of blood TCR repertoires from roughly five healthy adults. To increase sequencing depth and limit assay-specific biases, TCR repertoire library preparation and sequencing were carried out by different laboratories using diverse techniques. Between about 0.85 and 9.5 billion PBMCs per donor were obtained by leukapheresis. What the work shows at the level of the full study, not this receptor alone: Larger estimated clonotype richness was generally found for naive subsets than for memory subsets. Higher generation probabilities were observed for clonotypes shared by all four sorted-subset donors than for non-shared clonotypes. Sampling was restricted to blood, and TCR repertoires in tissues likely differ from the TCR repertoires found in blood. Approximately 5% of naive CD4, 3.5% of naive CD8, 2.3% of memory CD4, and 0.4% of memory CD8 clonotypes were shared across four donors. Because the study included only a small number of donors, the genetic and exposure-history diversity represented was limited. Even with the large sequencing depth, rarefaction of the sorted-subset datasets indicated that sequencing was incomplete. Based on pairwise subsampling, the degree of clonotype sharing among donors was expected to be affected by sequencing depth.

CDR1 SNHLY and CDR2 FYNNEI were looked up in the germline V gene. Trimming removed 4 bases from V and 3 bases from J, leaving 18 bases between the germline ends. The CDR3 spans 16 residues, from the cysteine through the phenylalanine. Only the CDR3 DNA stays, 48 bases, in frame from base 1. Using the deep immunoSEQ assay, multiplex PCR amplified TCR CDR3 regions from genomic DNA. Genomic DNA extracted from each cell subset was distributed evenly over all wells of several immunoSEQ 96-well plates, and each plate served as one replicate. For sorted subsets, approximately 190 ng genomic DNA, equal to 25,000 to 35,000 T cell genomes, was loaded into each replicate PCR. Purified libraries were measured with a Qubit 3.0 fluorometer, size-checked on a Bioanalyzer 2100, and measured again with the KAPA Library Quantification kit. Every immunoSEQ 96-well plate was sequenced on a dedicated single-read 150-cycle Illumina NextSeq 550 flow cell. Under the source paper's analysis protocol: Because the immunoSEQ output included only junctional sequences and no quality scores, the filtering could not be the same as the filtering used for full-length reads. To assign V/J genes and CDR3, sequences were annotated using PyIR, a Python wrapper for IgBLAST v1.9, with IMGT germline references. Reads with weak V/J assignments (E-value above 1e-6), missing CDR3, stop codons, out-of-frame junctions, or ambiguous translated residues were removed. V3J clonotypes were defined by identical inferred V gene, J gene, and CDR3 amino acid sequence. To compute the percentage overlap between repertoires, the number of shared unique clonotypes was divided by the size of the smaller repertoire. Repertoire richness was assessed with RTK rarefaction, the Chao1 estimator, and Recon v2.1 estimates of unobserved clonotypes. For all TCRbeta clonotypes obtained by the gDNA method from a few donors, generation probabilities were computed with OLGA. What TCRdb holds here is the immuneACCESS table cut down to in-frame rearrangements. Part of the clones is not present; checked against another copy, under half of the missing clones reflect an unresolved V gene, and the others are unexplained. The V and J calls and the clone size are those of that table, but D and trimming were determined from the DNA. The sample includes roughly 1,000,000 clones, with approximately 80% observed a single time. The top ten clonotypes cover under 0.6% of the sample.

A remark on this clone: The antigen it binds to is not known. No base quality values were provided; no much bigger clone lies one nucleotide off.

The donors were healthy, HIV-negative adults with no recently reported acute infections or vaccinations. Every donor was a Caucasian adult living in Nashville, Tennessee, USA. CD4+ T cells were enriched by magnetic negative selection, after which naive cells were positively selected on CD45RA and the negative fraction was taken as the memory subset. After blood collection by leukapheresis, PBMCs were isolated using Ficoll-Histopaque density gradient centrifugation and then cryopreserved in the vapor phase of liquid nitrogen. Analytical flow cytometry was used to check the purity and quantity of every magnetically sorted T cell population. From each sorted fraction, genomic DNA was isolated and quantified by UV absorbance on a Nanodrop 2000c.

This chain is built from TRBV2 and TRBJ1-2; TRBD1 is a weak D gene call, 5 bases matching. Input material: memory CD4+ T cells from PBMCs. The meaning of the sample's cell subset or site label: CD45RA-negative fraction. The TCR comes from a man between 18 and 35 years old in good health. Some clones in this sample may be carry-over from other donors' samples. CDR3 sequence: CASSALGYGRDYGYTF. In nucleotides, the sequence is TGTGCCAGCAGTGCTCTCGGCTACGGCAGGGACTATGGCTACACCTTC.